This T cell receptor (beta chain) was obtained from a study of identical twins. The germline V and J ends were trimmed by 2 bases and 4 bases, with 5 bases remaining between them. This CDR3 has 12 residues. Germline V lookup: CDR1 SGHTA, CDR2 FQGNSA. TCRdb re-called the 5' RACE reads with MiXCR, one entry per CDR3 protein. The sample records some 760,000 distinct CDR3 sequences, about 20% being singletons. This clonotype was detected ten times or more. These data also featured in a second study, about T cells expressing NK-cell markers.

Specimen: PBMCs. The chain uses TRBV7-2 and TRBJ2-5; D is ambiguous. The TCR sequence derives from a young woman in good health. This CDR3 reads CASSLNRETQYF. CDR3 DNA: TGTGCCAGCAGCTTAAATCGAGAGACCCAGTACTTC.